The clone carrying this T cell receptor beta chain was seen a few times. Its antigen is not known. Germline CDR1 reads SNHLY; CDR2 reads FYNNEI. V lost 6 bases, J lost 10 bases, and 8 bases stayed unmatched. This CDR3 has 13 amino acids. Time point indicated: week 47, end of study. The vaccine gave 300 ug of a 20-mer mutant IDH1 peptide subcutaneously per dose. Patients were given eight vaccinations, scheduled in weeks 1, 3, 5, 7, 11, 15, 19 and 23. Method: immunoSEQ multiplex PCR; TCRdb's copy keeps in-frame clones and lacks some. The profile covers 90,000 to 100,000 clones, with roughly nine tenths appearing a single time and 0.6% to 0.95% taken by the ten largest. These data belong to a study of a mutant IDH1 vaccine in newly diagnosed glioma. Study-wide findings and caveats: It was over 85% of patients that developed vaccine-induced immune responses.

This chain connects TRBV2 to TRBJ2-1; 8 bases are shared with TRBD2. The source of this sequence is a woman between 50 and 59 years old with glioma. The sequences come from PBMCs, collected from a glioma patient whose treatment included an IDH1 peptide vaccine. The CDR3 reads CASRLAVPYEQFF. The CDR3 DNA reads TGTGCCAGCAGACTAGCGGTACCCTACGAGCAGTTCTTC.